A selection of T cell receptor beta chains follows, all from one sample in a study of blood T cells in healthy people across ages. From the 5' RACE reads, TCRdb called clonotypes with MiXCR, one entry per CDR3 protein. This sample yields around 1,600,000 distinct CDR3 sequences, of which roughly 43% are seen a single time; 4% belongs to the top ten. Sequenced: blood. Every receptor here comes from a woman aged 18-35 years in good health. The conserved cysteine and the conserved F or W are not part of the CDR3 here. Each record gives: J gene, V gene, D gene, CDR3 protein. D genes are given only for firm matches.

TRBJ1-6	TRBV5-1	.	ASSWDPNSPLH
TRBJ2-2	TRBV9	.	ASSEGTTNTGELF
TRBJ1-1	TRBV7-2	TRBD1	ASSSDRRLNTEAF
TRBJ2-1	TRBV27	.	ASTHERSSLCNEQF
TRBJ1-1	TRBV6-2/TRBV6-3	.	ASTRWGTEAF
TRBJ2-3	TRBV5-1	.	ASSLRATTDTRY
TRBJ2-7	TRBV29-1	.	SVVTSRYEQY
TRBJ2-7	TRBV27	TRBD1	ASNLLDRFSIQY
TRBJ1-2	TRBV5-8	TRBD1	ASSGYRGENYGYT
TRBJ1-1	TRBV25-1	.	ASSVRGSTEAF
TRBJ2-7	TRBV7-2	.	ASRPSSSYEQN
TRBJ2-1	TRBV7-9	.	ASRPRGTDVEQF
TRBJ2-3	TRBV30	TRBD2	AWYHRGGTQY
TRBJ1-1	TRBV7-2	.	ASWAATEAF
TRBJ2-1	TRBV5-1	TRBD1	ASSPGQGLQETQF
TRBJ2-2	TRBV5-1	.	ASSLGGNTGELF
TRBJ2-1	TRBV20-1	TRBD1	SAGGLTGGAGNEQF
TRBJ2-3	TRBV13	TRBD1	ASSSPTGGRTDTQY
TRBJ2-1	TRBV6-2/TRBV6-3	.	ASSYVTLSDEQF
TRBJ2-7	TRBV10-3	.	AISDTKSGNEQY
TRBJ2-7	TRBV5-4	.	ASSLGDGDSYEQY
TRBJ1-2	TRBV7-2	TRBD1	ASSRDRPHGYT
TRBJ2-7	TRBV20-1	TRBD2	SAPGRERYEQY
TRBJ2-1	TRBV3-1	.	ASSQDTRDLF
TRBJ2-7	TRBV5-1	.	ASSLSVGPSYEQY
TRBJ2-1	TRBV7-9	.	ASSPGKSGGNEQF
TRBJ1-2	TRBV5-1	.	ASSAGGPTGPNYGYT
TRBJ2-1	TRBV5-1	TRBD2	ASSLELGRVSHNEQF
TRBJ2-7	TRBV20-1	.	SAPGLDSDEQY
TRBJ2-7	TRBV11-1	.	ASSLGGRATYEQY
TRBJ2-3	TRBV4-2	.	ASSQPQGRGTDTQY
TRBJ2-1	TRBV18	.	ASSRGSGNEQF
TRBJ1-2	TRBV7-2	TRBD1	ASSRDRVGGYT
.	TRBV7-9	.	ASSLDGEGRAYEQY
TRBJ2-1	TRBV11-2	.	ASTLDANNEQF
TRBJ1-4	TRBV20-1	.	SASYASAREKLF
TRBJ2-5	TRBV7-2	TRBD1	ASSALSGTDEQY
TRBJ2-1	TRBV6-6	.	ASSDRPGNEQF
TRBJ2-5	TRBV27	.	ASSSTDWGAETQY
TRBJ1-1	TRBV4-1	TRBD1	ASSLLGQGIGTEAF
TRBJ2-1	TRBV12-5	.	ASGLVLGSSPYNEQF